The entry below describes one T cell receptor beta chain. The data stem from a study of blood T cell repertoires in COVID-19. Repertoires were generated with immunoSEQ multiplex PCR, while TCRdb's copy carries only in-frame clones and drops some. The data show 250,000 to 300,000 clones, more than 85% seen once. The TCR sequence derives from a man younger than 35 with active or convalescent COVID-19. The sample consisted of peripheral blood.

CDR3 loop: CASSQGSAANQETQYF. CDR3 coding DNA: TGTGCCAGCAGCCAAGGTTCCGCGGCAAACCAAGAGACCCAGTACTTC. The chain recombines TRBV3-1 (or the pseudogene TRBV3-2) with TRBJ2-5; D remains ambiguous. The V gene lost 1 base and the J gene lost 0 bases, with 12 bases spanning the gap. Germline assignment: CDR1 LGHDT and CDR2 YNNKEL (reference sequence). The CDR3 consists of 16 residues.